Only a few counts were recorded for the clone carrying this TCR beta chain. Its specificity is not known. The junction had 9 bases not matched to a gene; V was cut back by 4 bases and J by 2 bases. Germline CDR1 is SGHTA and CDR2 is FQGNSA. The CDR3 loop spans 17 amino acids. These data originate in a study of T-cell memory formation after mild COVID-19. As for the study in general: Largely donor-specific TCR clusters were found.

Study conclusions and caveats: The SARS-CoV-2 specificity of second-wave clones reaching peak at day 37 remained unverified. Shrinking CD4+ clones resided mostly in CM and EM, and CD8+ ones in EMRA.

5'RACE with constant-segment primers yielded barcoded, UMI-tagged TCR alpha and TCR beta cDNA libraries. TCRdb re-called the 5' RACE reads with MiXCR, one entry per CDR3 protein. The table has approximately 250,000 distinct CDR3 sequences, approximately 15% seen once. The specimen was PBMCs or a T cell subset sorted from them (not recorded which). The sequence was obtained from a man between 18 and 29 years old who had mild COVID-19 (a few samples of this study predate the infection). Cell type and time point are not known. V and J are TRBV7-2 and TRBJ2-3; 10 nucleotides match TRBD1. For the CDR3, the DNA is TGTGCCAGCAGCTCAGAGTCCGGGACAGGGGACACAGATACGCAGTATTTT. This translates into CASSSESGTGDTDTQYF.